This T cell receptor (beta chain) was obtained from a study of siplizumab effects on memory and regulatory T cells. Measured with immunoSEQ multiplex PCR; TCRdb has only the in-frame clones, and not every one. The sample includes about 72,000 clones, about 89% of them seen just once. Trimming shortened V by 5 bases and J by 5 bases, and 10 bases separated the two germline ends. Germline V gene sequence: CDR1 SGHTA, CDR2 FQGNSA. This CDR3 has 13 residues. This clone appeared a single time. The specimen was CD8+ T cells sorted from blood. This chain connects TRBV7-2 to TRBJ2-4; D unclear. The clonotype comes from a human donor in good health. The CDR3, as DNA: TGTGCCAGCAGCCGGCCGGGCGAAAACATTCAGTACTTC. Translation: CASSRPGENIQYF. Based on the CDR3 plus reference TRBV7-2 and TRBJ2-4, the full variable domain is GAGVSQSPSNKVTEKGKDVELRCDPISGHTALYWYRQSLGQGLEFLIYFQGNSAPDKSGLPSDRFSAERTGGSVSTLTIQRTQQEDSAVYLCASSRPGENIQYFGAGTRLSVL.